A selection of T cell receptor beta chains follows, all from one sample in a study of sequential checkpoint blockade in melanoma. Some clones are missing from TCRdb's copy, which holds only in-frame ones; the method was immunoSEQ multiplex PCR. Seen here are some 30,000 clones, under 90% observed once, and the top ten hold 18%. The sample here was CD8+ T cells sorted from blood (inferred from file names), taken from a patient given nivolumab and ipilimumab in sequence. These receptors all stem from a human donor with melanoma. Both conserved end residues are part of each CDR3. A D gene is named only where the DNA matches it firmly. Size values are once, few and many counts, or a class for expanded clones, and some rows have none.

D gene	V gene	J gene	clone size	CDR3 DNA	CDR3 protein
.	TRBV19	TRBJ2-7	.	TGTGCCAGTAGTGGGGGGACAGTATACGAGCAGTACTTC	CASSGGTVYEQYF
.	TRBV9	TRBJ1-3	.	TGTGCCAGCAGCGTCACTGAGGGAAACACCATATATTTT	CASSVTEGNTIYF
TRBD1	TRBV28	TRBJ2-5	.	TGTGCCAGCATAGGACAGGGAGAGACCCAGTACTTC	CASIGQGETQYF
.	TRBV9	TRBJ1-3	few	TGTGCCAGCAGCGTAGAATCTGGAGGCGGACTCTCTGGAAACACCATATATTTT	CASSVESGGGLSGNTIYF
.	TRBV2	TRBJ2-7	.	TGTGCCAGCAGTGAAACTTTAGCGGCCACCTACGAGCAGTACTTC	CASSETLAATYEQYF
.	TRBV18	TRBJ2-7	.	TGTGCCAGCTCTGGGGGGACCGAGCAGTACTTC	CASSGGTEQYF
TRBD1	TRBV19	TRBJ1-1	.	TGTGCCAGTAGTATAGTTGGGACAGAGTACACTGAAGCTTTCTTT	CASSIVGTEYTEAFF
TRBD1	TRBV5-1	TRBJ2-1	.	TGCGCCAGCAGCTTGGGCCGAGGACAGGAATACAATGAGCAGTTCTTC	CASSLGRGQEYNEQFF
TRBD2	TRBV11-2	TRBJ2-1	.	TGTGCCAGCAGCTTAGATCTGGGACTAGCGGCCTACAATGAGCAGTTCTTC	CASSLDLGLAAYNEQFF
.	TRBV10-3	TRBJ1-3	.	TGTGCCGCCCATCCCCCAGGAGGAAACACCATATATTTT	CAAHPPGGNTIYF
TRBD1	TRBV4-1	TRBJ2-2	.	TGCGCCAGCAGCCAACCCCCGGGACAGGGGAACACCGGGGAGCTGTTTTTT	CASSQPPGQGNTGELFF
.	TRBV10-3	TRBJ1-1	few	TGTGCCATCAGTGTTGCCAGGCCGAACACTGAAGCTTTCTTT	CAISVARPNTEAFF
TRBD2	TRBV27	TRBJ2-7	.	TGTGCCAGCAGTGGGACGGCGGGGGGAGGCGAGCAGTACTTC	CASSGTAGGGEQYF
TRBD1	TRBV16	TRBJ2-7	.	TGTGCCAGCAGCCAATCCGGGACAGAGAGCTCCTACGAGCAGTACTTC	CASSQSGTESSYEQYF
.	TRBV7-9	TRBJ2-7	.	TGTGCCAGCAGCTCCACCTTCATTAGGGGACTTTACGAGCAGTACTTC	CASSSTFIRGLYEQYF
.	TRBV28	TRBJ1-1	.	TGTGCCAGCAGTTTTGGGGGCAACACTGAAGCTTTCTTT	CASSFGGNTEAFF
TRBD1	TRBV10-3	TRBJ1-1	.	TGTGCCATCAGTGAGTCCACAGGGGGCGTAGACACTGAAGCTTTCTTT	CAISESTGGVDTEAFF
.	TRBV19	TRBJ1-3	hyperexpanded	TGTGCCAGTAGTATCCCAGGGGCTGGAAACACCATATATTTT	CASSIPGAGNTIYF
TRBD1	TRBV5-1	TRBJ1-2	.	TGCGCCAGCAGCCCTGAGACAGGGGCCGGCTATGGCTACACCTTC	CASSPETGAGYGYTF
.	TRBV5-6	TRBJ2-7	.	TGTGCCAGCAGCTTGGGGGAGGCCTACGAGCAGTACTTC	CASSLGEAYEQYF
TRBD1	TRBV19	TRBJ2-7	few	TGTGCCAGTAGTATAACCGGGACAGGGGGAAACGAGCAGTACTTC	CASSITGTGGNEQYF
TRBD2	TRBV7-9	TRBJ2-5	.	TGTGCCAGCAGCTTAGATAGGGGACTAGCGCGACAGACCCAGTACTTC	CASSLDRGLARQTQYF
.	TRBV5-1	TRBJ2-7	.	TGCGCCAGCACCTACGACTCCTACGAGCAGTACTTC	CASTYDSYEQYF
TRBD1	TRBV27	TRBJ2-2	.	TGTGCCAGCGGCCGCCGGGACAGGGGGAACACCGGGGAGCTGTTTTTT	CASGRRDRGNTGELFF
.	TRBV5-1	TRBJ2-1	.	TGCGCCAGCAGGGGAGGTTGGGAGTATGAGCAGTTCTTC	CASRGGWEYEQFF
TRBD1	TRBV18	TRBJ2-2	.	TGTGCCAGCTCACCAGCTGACAGGGGGCTTATCACCGGGGAGCTGTTTTTT	CASSPADRGLITGELFF
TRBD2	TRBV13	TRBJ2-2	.	TGTGCCAGTCAGGCGGGGGGCGGCAGGAACACCGGGGAGCTGTTTTTT	CASQAGGGRNTGELFF
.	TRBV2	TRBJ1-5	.	TGTGCCAGCAGTGAAGGTCAGGGGTATCAGCCCCAGCATTTT	CASSEGQGYQPQHF
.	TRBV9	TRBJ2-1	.	.	CASSVGAGSGRAAFF
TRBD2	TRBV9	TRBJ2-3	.	TGTGCCAGCAGCGGAGCCGGGACTAGCGGGCTTCAGTATTTT	CASSGAGTSGLQYF
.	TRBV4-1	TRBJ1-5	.	TGCGCCAGCAGCCAAGAGCCCTATTATAGCAATCAGCCCCAGCATTTT	CASSQEPYYSNQPQHF
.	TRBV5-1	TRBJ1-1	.	TGCGCCAGCAGCTTCGGGGGATCGAACACTGAAGCTTTCTTT	CASSFGGSNTEAFF
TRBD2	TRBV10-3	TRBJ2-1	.	TGTGCCATCAGTGAAGTAGCGGGGGGGCCCTATGAGCAGTTCTTC	CAISEVAGGPYEQFF
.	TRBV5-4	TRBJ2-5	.	TGTGCCAGCAGCCCTACAGGTTTCGAGACCCAGTACTTC	CASSPTGFETQYF
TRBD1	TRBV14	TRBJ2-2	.	TGTGCCAGCAGCCCGATGGGGACAGCAATTAACACCGGGGAGCTGTTTTTT	CASSPMGTAINTGELFF
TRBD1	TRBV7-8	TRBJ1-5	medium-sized	TGTGCCAGCAGGCTTGGACAGGGGGCTCGGCAGCCCCAGCATTTT	CASRLGQGARQPQHF
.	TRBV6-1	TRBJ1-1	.	TGTGCCAGCAGAAGAGGCCCTGAAGCTTTCTTT	CASRRGPEAFF